Detailed here is one T cell receptor (beta chain). The antigen is unknown. United States facilities provided treatment to all participants with HIV. The CDR3 is 14 amino acids. CDR1 is SGHAT, CDR2 FQDESV, per germline (reference sequence). V lost 2 bases and J 3 bases, leaving 11 bases between the germline ends. Version v3.0 of the immunoSEQ assay was performed at survey level. Method: immunoSEQ multiplex PCR; TCRdb's copy keeps in-frame clones and lacks some. Here the sample spans around 25,000 clones, 81% being singletons. This entry comes from a study of long-term antiretroviral therapy in people with HIV. Study observations and caveats: Among HIV repertoires, CDR3 length ranges were narrower than those of controls. Dominant in the repertoire at all time points were clones expanded before ART. Gathering of blood took place between about 2003 and 2017, possibly under older ART regimens.

The TCR sequence derives from a man aged 25 to 40 with HIV. This rearrangement joins TRBV11-1 to TRBJ2-7; tentatively, D is TRBD2 (6 bases). The specimen comprised unsorted PBMCs, sampled 4.4 years after starting antiretroviral therapy. CDR3: CASSLQTGVYEQYF. The CDR3 bases are TGTGCCAGCAGCTTACAGACGGGAGTCTACGAGCAGTACTTC.